Below, one T cell receptor (beta chain) is given with its context. Sequencing was performed with immunoSEQ multiplex PCR; in TCRdb, only in-frame clones are kept and a portion is missing. The sample has about 190,000 clones; 91% are singletons. The data were obtained in a study of control samples from healthy donors and cancer patients. Specimen: blood. The receptor comes from a man aged 25 to 40 in good health.

DNA for the CDR3: TGCGCCAGCAGCATTGAAGGGCAGGGGACGATTAGGGATACGCAGTATTTT. It codes for CASSIEGQGTIRDTQYF. This chain links TRBV4-1 with TRBJ2-3; maybe TRBD1 (6 bases). From germline, CDR1 is MGHRA and CDR2 YSYEKL. The ends were cut back, 5 bases at V and 6 bases at J, with 24 bases in the middle. The length of the CDR3 is 17 residues.